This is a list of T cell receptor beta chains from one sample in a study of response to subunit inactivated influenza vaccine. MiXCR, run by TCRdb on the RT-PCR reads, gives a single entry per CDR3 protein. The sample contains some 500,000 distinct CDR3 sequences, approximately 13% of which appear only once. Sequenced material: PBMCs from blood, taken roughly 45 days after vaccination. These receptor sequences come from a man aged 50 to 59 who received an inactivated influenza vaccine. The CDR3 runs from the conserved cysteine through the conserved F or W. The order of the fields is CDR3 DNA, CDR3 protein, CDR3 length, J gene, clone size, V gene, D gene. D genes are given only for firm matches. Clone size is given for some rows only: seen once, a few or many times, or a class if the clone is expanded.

CDR3nt: TGTGCCAGCAGCTTAAATCAACATTGGGACCCGAACACTGAAGCTTTCTTT
CDR3aa: CASSLNQHWDPNTEAFF
len: 17
j_gene: TRBJ1-1
abundance: few
v_gene: TRBV7-3
d_gene: -

CDR3nt: TGTGCCAGCAGCTTAGCCCGGGGACTCTACGAGCAGTACTTC
CDR3aa: CASSLARGLYEQYF
len: 14
j_gene: TRBJ2-7
abundance: many
v_gene: TRBV11-2
d_gene: -

CDR3nt: TGTGCCAGCAGCTTAGGTCTCTGGGAGGCGACAGATACGCAGTATTTT
CDR3aa: CASSLGLWEATDTQYF
len: 16
j_gene: TRBJ2-3
abundance: -
v_gene: TRBV11-2
d_gene: -

CDR3nt: TGTGCCAGCAGACGAGGGACAGGGGGATTTTACGAGCAGTACTTC
CDR3aa: CASRRGTGGFYEQYF
len: 15
j_gene: TRBJ2-7
abundance: -
v_gene: TRBV7-2
d_gene: TRBD1

CDR3nt: TGCGCCAGCAGCCAGGGTTGGGCACCTTCTAGCTCCTATAATTCACCCCTCCACTTT
CDR3aa: CASSQGWAPSSSYNSPLHF
len: 19
j_gene: TRBJ1-6
abundance: few
v_gene: TRBV4-1
d_gene: -

CDR3nt: TGTGCCAGCAGCTTTACCGCGGGGGGGATCCCGAATGAGCAGTTCTTC
CDR3aa: CASSFTAGGIPNEQFF
len: 16
j_gene: TRBJ2-1
abundance: -
v_gene: TRBV5-6
d_gene: TRBD2

CDR3nt: TGTGCCAGCAACGAGAGGGGGAAGGAAAACCTGTTTTTT
CDR3aa: CASNERGKENLFF
len: 13
j_gene: TRBJ1-4
abundance: few
v_gene: TRBV12-3/TRBV12-4
d_gene: -

CDR3nt: TGTGCCAGCAGTCTTAGCGGGAGGGGGTACTACAATGAGCAGTTCTTC
CDR3aa: CASSLSGRGYYNEQFF
len: 16
j_gene: TRBJ2-1
abundance: many
v_gene: TRBV6-2/TRBV6-3
d_gene: TRBD2

CDR3nt: TGTGCCAGCAGCTTAAGCGTGGTTCCCTACGAGCAGTACTTC
CDR3aa: CASSLSVVPYEQYF
len: 14
j_gene: TRBJ2-7
abundance: -
v_gene: TRBV7-9
d_gene: -

CDR3nt: TGCAGTGCTAGTCGGGCGACAGGGCGCTATGGCTACACCTTC
CDR3aa: CSASRATGRYGYTF
len: 14
j_gene: TRBJ1-2
abundance: -
v_gene: TRBV20-1
d_gene: TRBD1

CDR3nt: TGTGCCAGCGAGTGGGCGGGGTCCCAAGAGACCCAGTACTTC
CDR3aa: CASEWAGSQETQYF
len: 14
j_gene: TRBJ2-5
abundance: -
v_gene: TRBV12-3/TRBV12-4
d_gene: -

CDR3nt: TGTGCCAGCAACGCGCGCAGGGGAATTCAAGAGACCCAGTACTTC
CDR3aa: CASNARRGIQETQYF
len: 15
j_gene: TRBJ2-5
abundance: few
v_gene: TRBV6-1
d_gene: -

CDR3nt: TGTGCCAGCTCACCTAATAATGGGGTTGAAGAAAAACTGTTTTTT
CDR3aa: CASSPNNGVEEKLFF
len: 15
j_gene: TRBJ1-4
abundance: few
v_gene: TRBV18
d_gene: -

CDR3nt: TGTGCCAGCAGTCTCGACAGGTATCAGCCCCAGCATTTT
CDR3aa: CASSLDRYQPQHF
len: 13
j_gene: TRBJ1-5
abundance: -
v_gene: TRBV12-3/TRBV12-4
d_gene: -

CDR3nt: TGTGCCAGCAGTTTGGGGTTGGGTGGGGCCAACGTCCTGACTTTC
CDR3aa: CASSLGLGGANVLTF
len: 15
j_gene: TRBJ2-6
abundance: -
v_gene: TRBV27
d_gene: -

CDR3nt: TGCGCCAGCAGCCCGGGACATTCTAATGAAAAACTGTTTTTT
CDR3aa: CASSPGHSNEKLFF
len: 14
j_gene: TRBJ1-4
abundance: -
v_gene: TRBV5-1
d_gene: -

CDR3nt: TGTGCCAGCAGCTTGGCTGGACAGGGCAATCAGCCCCAGCATTTT
CDR3aa: CASSLAGQGNQPQHF
len: 15
j_gene: TRBJ1-5
abundance: few
v_gene: TRBV7-9
d_gene: TRBD1

CDR3nt: TGCGCCAGCAGCCAAGAGTACTCAGCGGCAGGGAGCTCACCCCTCCACTTT
CDR3aa: CASSQEYSAAGSSPLHF
len: 17
j_gene: TRBJ1-6
abundance: -
v_gene: TRBV4-3
d_gene: -

CDR3nt: TGCGCCAGCAGGCTAGTGGAGGATGAGCAGTTCTTC
CDR3aa: CASRLVEDEQFF
len: 12
j_gene: TRBJ2-1
abundance: -
v_gene: TRBV5-1
d_gene: -

CDR3nt: TGCGCCAGCAGTCGGACTAGCAACGGGGAGCTGTTTTTT
CDR3aa: CASSRTSNGELFF
len: 13
j_gene: TRBJ2-2
abundance: -
v_gene: TRBV4-3
d_gene: TRBD2

CDR3nt: TGTGCCAGCAGTCGTACAGGGGGTGTGACCTACGAGCAGTACTTC
CDR3aa: CASSRTGGVTYEQYF
len: 15
j_gene: TRBJ2-7
abundance: -
v_gene: TRBV2
d_gene: TRBD1

CDR3nt: TGTGCCAGCGCCTCGGGATTTAACACTGAAGCTTTCTTT
CDR3aa: CASASGFNTEAFF
len: 13
j_gene: TRBJ1-1
abundance: -
v_gene: TRBV6-2/TRBV6-3
d_gene: -

CDR3nt: TGTGCCAGCAGAAACGTGGACAGGGACGAGCAGTACTTC
CDR3aa: CASRNVDRDEQYF
len: 13
j_gene: TRBJ2-7
abundance: -
v_gene: TRBV6-2/TRBV6-3
d_gene: TRBD1

CDR3nt: TGCAGCGTCATGGGTGGGACGACCACTGAAGCTTTCTTT
CDR3aa: CSVMGGTTTEAFF
len: 13
j_gene: TRBJ1-1
abundance: -
v_gene: TRBV29-1
d_gene: -

CDR3nt: TGTGCCAGCAGCACAAATGACAATGAGCAGTTCTTC
CDR3aa: CASSTNDNEQFF
len: 12
j_gene: TRBJ2-1
abundance: -
v_gene: TRBV12-3/TRBV12-4
d_gene: -

CDR3nt: TGCAGTGCTAGGTCCGGGAGTGGCACAGATACGCAGTATTTT
CDR3aa: CSARSGSGTDTQYF
len: 14
j_gene: TRBJ2-3
abundance: -
v_gene: TRBV20-1
d_gene: -

CDR3nt: TGTGCCAGCAGCCCCATGGGATACAATGAGCAGTTCTTC
CDR3aa: CASSPMGYNEQFF
len: 13
j_gene: TRBJ2-1
abundance: few
v_gene: TRBV3-1
d_gene: -

CDR3nt: TGCGCCAGCAGCTTGGGACGATGGGAGACCCAGTACTTC
CDR3aa: CASSLGRWETQYF
len: 13
j_gene: TRBJ2-5
abundance: -
v_gene: TRBV5-1
d_gene: -

CDR3nt: TGTGCCAGCAGCCATAGACAGGGGGCGAGCACTGAAGCTTTCTTT
CDR3aa: CASSHRQGASTEAFF
len: 15
j_gene: TRBJ1-1
abundance: few
v_gene: TRBV6-1
d_gene: TRBD1

CDR3nt: TGTGCCAGCAGTTTTAACGGGGCCTCCTACGAGCAGTACTTC
CDR3aa: CASSFNGASYEQYF
len: 14
j_gene: TRBJ2-7
abundance: -
v_gene: TRBV28
d_gene: -

CDR3nt: TGTGCCACCAGCAGCCGGGACCGGGCTGTCGGCTACACCTTC
CDR3aa: CATSSRDRAVGYTF
len: 14
j_gene: TRBJ1-2
abundance: -
v_gene: TRBV15
d_gene: -

CDR3nt: TGCGCCAGCAGCTGGACTAGCGGGAGGGAGATTCAAGAGACCCAGTACTTC
CDR3aa: CASSWTSGREIQETQYF
len: 17
j_gene: TRBJ2-5
abundance: -
v_gene: TRBV5-1
d_gene: TRBD2

CDR3nt: TGTGCCAGCAGCCGGACTAGCGGGGGTGACGGGGAGCTGTTTTTT
CDR3aa: CASSRTSGGDGELFF
len: 15
j_gene: TRBJ2-2
abundance: few
v_gene: TRBV3-1
d_gene: TRBD2

CDR3nt: TGCAGTGCCGAGGCCCAGGGACTCACCGGGGAGCTGTTTTTT
CDR3aa: CSAEAQGLTGELFF
len: 14
j_gene: TRBJ2-2
abundance: -
v_gene: TRBV20-1
d_gene: -

CDR3nt: TGTGCCAGCAGCCTGGACCGACGGGATGAGCAGTTCTTC
CDR3aa: CASSLDRRDEQFF
len: 13
j_gene: TRBJ2-1
abundance: -
v_gene: TRBV7-3
d_gene: -

CDR3nt: TGTGCCAGCAGCCAACGGGGGCCAGATACGCAGTATTTT
CDR3aa: CASSQRGPDTQYF
len: 13
j_gene: TRBJ2-3
abundance: few
v_gene: TRBV3-1
d_gene: -

CDR3nt: TGTGCCAGCAGTTACCCGGGGGACTATGGCTACACCTTC
CDR3aa: CASSYPGDYGYTF
len: 13
j_gene: TRBJ1-2
abundance: many
v_gene: TRBV6-6
d_gene: -

CDR3nt: TGTGCCAGCAGGGACAGTGCCCGACGTCTAAACACCGGGGAGCTGTTTTTT
CDR3aa: CASRDSARRLNTGELFF
len: 17
j_gene: TRBJ2-2
abundance: many
v_gene: TRBV12-3/TRBV12-4
d_gene: -

CDR3nt: TGTGCCAGCAGTTTCGGGACATGTCGCTCCCACCCGGGCAATCAGCCCCAGCATTTT
CDR3aa: CASSFGTCRSHPGNQPQHF
len: 19
j_gene: TRBJ1-5
abundance: few
v_gene: TRBV6-9
d_gene: -

CDR3nt: TGCGCCAGCAGCATTGGGGTTGGGGCCAACGTCCTGACTTTC
CDR3aa: CASSIGVGANVLTF
len: 14
j_gene: TRBJ2-6
abundance: few
v_gene: TRBV4-3
d_gene: -

CDR3nt: TGTGCCAGCAGTTGGGTTACCGGGAATGAGCAGTTCTTC
CDR3aa: CASSWVTGNEQFF
len: 13
j_gene: TRBJ2-1
abundance: -
v_gene: TRBV6-6
d_gene: -

CDR3nt: TGCACCGGTCGGACAGGGCGTGATGACTCCCAAGCTTTCTTT
CDR3aa: CTGRTGRDDSQAFF
len: 14
j_gene: TRBJ1-1
abundance: -
v_gene: TRBV29-1
d_gene: TRBD1

CDR3nt: TGTGCCAGCAGCGCACCGACAGGGAAACAAGAGACCCAGTACTTC
CDR3aa: CASSAPTGKQETQYF
len: 15
j_gene: TRBJ2-5
abundance: many
v_gene: TRBV7-6
d_gene: TRBD1

CDR3nt: TGCGCCAGCAGTTTCGCAGGGGGAGGCAATCAGCCCCAGCATTTT
CDR3aa: CASSFAGGGNQPQHF
len: 15
j_gene: TRBJ1-5
abundance: many
v_gene: TRBV4-1
d_gene: TRBD1